What follows are 28 T cell receptor beta chains derived from one specimen sequenced in a study of T cell responses to AZD1222 COVID-19 vaccine. The repertoire was sequenced with immunoSEQ multiplex PCR; TCRdb's copy has only in-frame clones and lacks some. The sample records about 120,000 clones, roughly 90% being singletons. The sequencing here drew on peripheral blood, taken 28 days after the second AZD1222 dose. These receptors were obtained from an adult who received the AZD1222 COVID-19 vaccine.

The chain is built from TRBV6-1 and TRBJ1-3; D unclear. The CDR3 is made up of 16 amino acids. The germline V and J ends were trimmed by 2 bases and 2 bases, with 13 bases remaining between them. The germline CDR1 and CDR2 sequences are MNHNS and SASEGT. CDR3 region: CASSEQGIQTGNTIYF. CDR3 coding DNA: TGTGCCAGCAGTGAACAAGGGATACAAACTGGAAACACCATATATTTT.

In this sample, this clone turned up once. Other nucleotide sequences in the sample specify the same CDR3. The chain combines TRBV9 with TRBJ2-3; D ambiguous. Trimming removed 0 bases at V and 5 bases at J, with 4 bases between. The germline gives CDR1 SGDLS, CDR2 YYNGEE. The CDR3 is 12 amino acids. The CDR3 sequence: CASSVGEDTQYF. CDR3 bases: TGTGCCAGCAGCGTAGGCGAAGATACGCAGTATTTT.

This clone was counted a single time. The chain couples TRBV4-2 to TRBJ1-5, with D hard to call. The V end lost 0 bases, the J end lost 4 bases, and 10 bases lay between the germline ends. The CDR3 runs to 15 residues. Germline V gene data show CDR1 as LGHNA and CDR2 as YNFKEQ. CDR3 region: CASSQDRARNQPQHF. In DNA form, the CDR3 reads TGTGCCAGCAGCCAAGATCGAGCGCGGAATCAGCCCCAGCATTTT.

This chain links TRBV10-3 with TRBJ1-3; D is undetermined. CDR1 and CDR2 from the germline V gene are ENHRY and SYGVKD. This CDR3 has 13 amino acids. V dropped 6 bases and J dropped 1 base, with 7 bases sitting between them. CDR3 DNA sequence: TGTGCCATCAGATGGGAGTCTGGAAACACCATATATTTT. Translating it yields CAIRWESGNTIYF.

The chain carries TRBV27 and TRBJ1-2, with D tentatively TRBD1 (5 bases). The V end lost 2 bases, the J end lost 6 bases, and 10 bases lay between the germline ends. Germline assignment: CDR1 MNHEY and CDR2 SMNVEV (reference sequence). This CDR3 is 13 amino acids long. CDR3 in DNA: TGTGCCAGCAGTTTAGGCCTCAGGGATGGCTACACCTTC. As protein: CASSLGLRDGYTF.

The chain joins TRBV5-1 to TRBJ1-1; no reliable D call. Looked up from germline, CDR1 is SGHRS and CDR2 is YFSETQ. The CDR3 has 14 residues. The V gene lost 2 bases and the J gene lost 1 base, with 9 bases spanning the gap. The CDR3 loop reads CASSLTTGNTEAFF. The CDR3 bases are TGCGCCAGCAGCTTAACAACTGGGAACACTGAAGCTTTCTTT.

The J gene is TRBJ2-1, the V gene TRBV12-3 or TRBV12-4; D uncertain. CDR3 length: 12 amino acids. The V end lost 5 bases, the J end lost 10 bases, and 12 bases lay between the germline ends. This CDR3 reads CASSARREEQFF. As DNA, the CDR3 is TGTGCCAGCAGTGCCCGTAGAGAGGAGCAGTTCTTC.

The V call is TRBV5-5, the J call TRBJ1-2; the D gene is possibly TRBD1 (5 bases). The CDR3 sequence is 14 residues long. Germline V gene data show CDR1 as SGHKS and CDR2 as YYEKEE (reference sequence). Trimming removed 1 base from V and 0 bases from J, with 7 bases in between. CDR3 bases: TGTGCCAGCAGCTTGAGGGGTCCTAACTATGGCTACACCTTC. Translation gives CASSLRGPNYGYTF.

This chain joins TRBV7-3 and TRBJ1-2, with 8 bases matching TRBD1. Trimming at V came to 2 bases and at J to 6 bases, leaving 2 bases not matched to a gene. Germline-derived CDR1 and CDR2 are SGHTA and FQGTGA. This CDR3 has 13 amino acids. The DNA of the CDR3 is TGTGCCAGCAGCTTACCACAGGGGGATGGCTACACCTTC. It translates to CASSLPQGDGYTF.

V and J are TRBV5-4 and TRBJ1-1, with a weak D call TRBD1 (5 bases). Germline V gene sequence: CDR1 SGHNT, CDR2 YYREEE (reference sequence). The V end lost 2 bases, the J end lost 9 bases, and 14 bases lay between the germline ends. The CDR3 extends over 13 amino acids. The DNA for the CDR3 is TGTGCCAGCAGCTTCGGGACCCCGAGCCAAGCTTTCTTT. Translated, it gives CASSFGTPSQAFF.

In DNA, the CDR3 is TGTGCCAGCAGTGACTCCGGGACTACCACAGATACGCAGTATTTT. This encodes CASSDSGTTTDTQYF. J is TRBJ2-3 and V is TRBV6-4; 7 bases align to TRBD2. The CDR3 runs to 15 residues. With 0 bases clipped from V and 2 bases from J, the junction kept 2 bases outside the gene matches. Germline-derived CDR1 and CDR2 are MRHNA and SNTAGT.

The chain recombines TRBV6-5 with TRBJ1-2; no firm D call. With 7 bases removed from V and 4 bases from J, the gap between germline ends came to 7 bases. The CDR3 has 11 residues. Germline V lookup: CDR1 MNHEY, CDR2 SVGAGI. CDR3 coding DNA: TGTGCCAGCACCGCAACCTATGGCTACACCTTC. Protein: CASTATYGYTF.

This chain joins TRBV3-1 (or the pseudogene TRBV3-2) and TRBJ2-7; D may match TRBD1 or TRBD2 (7 bases each). With 3 bases removed from V and 5 bases from J, the gap between germline ends came to 11 bases. From germline, CDR1 is LGHDT and CDR2 YNNKEL (reference sequence). The CDR3 consists of 13 residues. Written as DNA, the CDR3 is TGTGCCAGCAGCCAGCAGGGGGGGAACGAGCAGTACTTC. Its protein product is CASSQQGGNEQYF.

The rearrangement uses TRBV6-5 and TRBJ2-1, with D perhaps TRBD1 (5 bases). With 6 bases removed from V and 11 bases from J, the gap between germline ends came to 23 bases. Germline values: CDR1 MNHEY, CDR2 SVGAGI. The CDR3 extends over 15 amino acids. CDR3 nucleotide sequence: TGTGCCAGCAGCTCGACCCAGGGTGAAGGACCGAAGCAGTTCTTC. It codes for CASSSTQGEGPKQFF.

This sequence joins TRBV5-1 and TRBJ2-5; D gene unclear. Germline assignment: CDR1 SGHRS and CDR2 YFSETQ. This CDR3 is 14 amino acids long. V lost 3 bases, J lost 4 bases, and 13 bases lay in between. CDR3 residues: CASSSGRVRETQYF. CDR3 sequence (DNA): TGCGCCAGCAGCTCCGGTAGGGTGAGAGAGACCCAGTACTTC.

This chain links TRBV2 with TRBJ1-5; 7 positions agree with TRBD1. CDR3 size: 14 residues. Germline loops: CDR1 SNHLY, CDR2 FYNNEI. V gave up 6 bases and J gave up 6 bases; unmatched junction bases: 8. CDR3 bases: TGTGCCAGCAGCGAGGAGGGGGCACCTCAGCCCCAGCATTTT. This sequence encodes CASSEEGAPQPQHF.

The CDR3 DNA follows: TGCGCCAGTTCCCAGGGGGATAGCAATCAGCCCCAGCATTTT. This sequence encodes CASSQGDSNQPQHF. The chain carries TRBV5-1 and TRBJ1-5; 7 positions agree with TRBD1. J was trimmed by 0 bases and V by 8 bases; bases with no gene match: 5. Germline V CDR1 and CDR2: SGHRS, YFSETQ. The CDR3 is 14 amino acids.

The CDR3 nucleotides are TGTGCCAGCAGCTTAGTCGTAACGGGGCCCCAGCATTTT. Amino acid sequence: CASSLVVTGPQHF. This chain uses TRBV7-6 with TRBJ1-5; D unresolved. Between the trimmed V and J ends, which lost 1 base and 9 bases, there was a span of 10 bases. The CDR3 spans 13 residues. Germline V gene data show CDR1 as SGHVS and CDR2 as FNYEAQ.

This clone was seen ten or more times. No conserved phenylalanine or tryptophan ends this CDR3, so it is likely a read error. No DNA is shown, since the ends of the CDR3 on it are uncertain; the CDR3 is the one TCRdb lists. The chain recombines TRBV6-1 with TRBJ2-7; TRBD1, the D gene given by the table, was not confirmed from the DNA. From germline, CDR1 is MNHNS and CDR2 SASEGT. Ends included, the CDR3 has 13 residues. The CDR3: CASSERGQRPGYL.

The chain is built from TRBV6-5 and TRBJ1-4; weak D call: TRBD1 (5 bases). Trimming pared 6 bases from V and 6 bases from J, leaving 11 bases between. This CDR3 contains 13 residues. Germline loops: CDR1 MNHEY, CDR2 SVGAGI. CDR3 loop: CASRGPMDEKLFF. The CDR3 DNA follows: TGTGCCAGCAGGGGGCCCATGGATGAAAAACTGTTTTTT.

This clone appeared once. The gene calls are TRBV7-2 and TRBJ2-5, with D uncertain. CDR3 length equals 13 residues. Trimming cost V 4 bases and J 1 base, with 7 bases left between them. From germline, CDR1 is SGHTA and CDR2 FQGNSA. Here the CDR3 reads CASSSASQETQYF. The CDR3, as DNA: TGTGCCAGCAGCTCGGCATCCCAAGAGACCCAGTACTTC.

This clone has just one count. This chain connects TRBV7-6 to TRBJ1-1; TRBD1 is a possible D gene (6 bases). The CDR3 consists of 16 residues. V dropped 2 bases and J dropped 1 base, with 14 bases sitting between them. Germline assignment: CDR1 SGHVS and CDR2 FNYEAQ. The CDR3: CASSLIGGAGNTEAFF. CDR3 coding DNA: TGTGCCAGCAGCTTAATTGGGGGCGCCGGGAACACTGAAGCTTTCTTT. The whole variable domain, filled in from reference TRBV7-6 and TRBJ1-1, reads GAGVSQSPRYKVTKRGQDVALRCDPISGHVSLYWYRQALGQGPEFLTYFNYEAQQDKSGLPNDRFSAERPEGSISTLTIQRTEQRDSAMYRCASSLIGGAGNTEAFFGQGTRLTVV.

The chain couples TRBV7-9 to TRBJ2-2, with D perhaps matching TRBD1 (5 bases). Trimming removed 8 bases at V and 6 bases at J, with 13 bases between. Looked up from germline, CDR1 is SEHNR and CDR2 is FQNEAQ (reference sequence). There are 13 residues in the CDR3. CDR3 in DNA: TGTGCCAGCCGCGACGACAGCCCCGGGGAGCTGTTTTTT. This encodes CASRDDSPGELFF.

V gene TRBV6-6 combines with J gene TRBJ1-2; 7 bases agree with TRBD1. Unmatched junction bases numbered 11, after V lost 5 bases and J lost 8 bases. This CDR3 contains 14 residues. CDR1 and CDR2 from the germline V gene are MNHNY and SVGAGI (reference sequence). CDR3 nucleotides: TGTGCCAGCAGTACCCCGGGACAGTATCTCGGCTACACCTTC. Translating it yields CASSTPGQYLGYTF.

V usage is TRBV5-4 and J usage is TRBJ2-7; tentatively, D is TRBD1 or TRBD2 (6 bases each). V was cut by 1 base and J by 3 bases, with 8 bases left in between. The CDR3 loop spans 13 amino acids. Looked up from germline, CDR1 is SGHNT and CDR2 is YYREEE (reference sequence). The CDR3 loop is CASSLKGGYEQYF. CDR3 nucleotide sequence: TGTGCCAGCAGCTTGAAGGGGGGCTACGAGCAGTACTTC.

The chain is built from TRBV6-5 and TRBJ1-1, with unresolved D. Looked up from germline, CDR1 is MNHEY and CDR2 is SVGAGI. Trimming removed 10 bases from V and 0 bases from J, with 12 bases in between. This CDR3 has 13 amino acids. CDR3 amino acids: CATSRGMNTEAFF. The CDR3 coding sequence is TGTGCCACGTCCCGGGGAATGAACACTGAAGCTTTCTTT.

This clone was counted once. The gene calls are TRBV4-1 and TRBJ2-7, with D tentatively TRBD1 (6 bases). This CDR3 contains 15 residues. Trimming took 5 bases from V and 3 from J, leaving 17 bases between them. The V gene's germline CDR1 is MGHRA and CDR2 YSYEKL. CDR3 DNA: TGCGCCAGCAGCGGTTACGACAGGAGAGACTACGAGCAGTACTTC. This translates into CASSGYDRRDYEQYF.

The gene calls are TRBV11-2 and TRBJ2-1; 8 bases agree with TRBD1. After removal of 2 bases from V and 0 bases from J, the junction contained 0 bases not matched to a gene. The CDR3 runs to 15 residues. Germline CDR1 is SGHAT and CDR2 is FQNNGV. CDR3 sequence (DNA): TGTGCCAGCAGCTTAACAGGGGGCTCCTACAATGAGCAGTTCTTC. Its protein is CASSLTGGSYNEQFF.